This is a list of T cell receptor beta chains from one sample in a study of blood T cell repertoires in COVID-19. Repertoires were generated with immunoSEQ multiplex PCR, while TCRdb's copy carries only in-frame clones and drops some. The sample holds 100,000 to 120,000 clones, less than 85% seen once. The sample was peripheral blood. These receptor sequences come from an elderly woman with acute or convalescent COVID-19. CDR3s include the opening cysteine and the closing phenylalanine or tryptophan.

j_gene | v_gene | CDR3aa
TRBJ2-2 | TRBV5-1 | CASSLRDRGNTGELFF
TRBJ1-3 | TRBV10-3 | CAIRHSPSGNTIYF
TRBJ2-2 | TRBV24-1 | CATSDEAGVAGELFF
TRBJ2-7 | TRBV10-1 | CASSPAGTSGFYEQYF
TRBJ1-2 | TRBV28 | CASSDRWYGYTF
TRBJ2-5 | TRBV18 | CASSPREGGGAETQYF
TRBJ2-1 | TRBV2 | CASSESSGGNSNEQFF
TRBJ2-1 | TRBV28 | CASSSGQGAYNEQFF
TRBJ1-2 | TRBV5-1 | CASSPTGSEGYTF
TRBJ1-3 | TRBV28 | CASSLDPGWYSGNTIYF
TRBJ1-4 | TRBV27 | CASSPSDRWDEKLFF
TRBJ1-3 | TRBV5-8 | CASSFLQPLLSGNTIYF
TRBJ2-3 | TRBV9 | CASSVRVGGLSTDTQYF
TRBJ2-2 | TRBV28 | CASRGGQWAAGELFF
TRBJ1-5 | TRBV30 | CAWSVQNNQPQHF
TRBJ1-6 | TRBV6-6 | CASSPEPPGQGASSYNSPLHF
TRBJ2-5 | TRBV9 | CASSVREVEGTQYF
TRBJ1-6 | TRBV5-4 | CASSPTGAGSPLHF
TRBJ1-1 | TRBV4-2 | CASSQDIQGWGFANTEAFF
TRBJ1-2 | TRBV9 | CASSVEGAGYYGYTF
TRBJ1-5 | TRBV6-1 | CASSGQYRGLRQPQHF
TRBJ2-3 | TRBV30 | CARGRGRGDTQYF
TRBJ2-6 | TRBV5-4 | CASSRGQASSGANVLTF
TRBJ2-7 | TRBV4-1 | CASSQGRAYEQYF
TRBJ2-5 | TRBV5-1 | CASSLGQELQETQYF
TRBJ2-7 | TRBV6-2/TRBV6-3 | CASTPTSGAYEQYF
TRBJ2-5 | TRBV9 | CASSESTGPQETQYF
TRBJ2-2 | TRBV6-6 | CASSYHTANTGELFF
TRBJ1-1 | TRBV10-2 | CASRHGEVAFF
TRBJ2-5 | TRBV11-2 | CASLPSTRETQYF
TRBJ1-5 | TRBV30 | CAWSGTTQPQHF
TRBJ2-1 | TRBV4-3 | CASSQGTGGRYNEQFF
TRBJ2-5 | TRBV6-5 | CASSPGESGETQYF